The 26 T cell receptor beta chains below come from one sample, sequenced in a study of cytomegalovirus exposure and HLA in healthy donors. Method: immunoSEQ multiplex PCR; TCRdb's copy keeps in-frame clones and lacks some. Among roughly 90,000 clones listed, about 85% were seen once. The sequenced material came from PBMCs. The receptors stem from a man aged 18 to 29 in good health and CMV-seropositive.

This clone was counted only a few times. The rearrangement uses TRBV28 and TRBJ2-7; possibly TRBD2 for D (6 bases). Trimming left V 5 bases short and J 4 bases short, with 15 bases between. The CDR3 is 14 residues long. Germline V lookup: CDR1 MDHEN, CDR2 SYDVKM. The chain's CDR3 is CASSPPGVPYEQYF. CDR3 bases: TGTGCCAGCAGTCCTCCGGGAGTGCCTTACGAGCAGTACTTC.

The CDR3 DNA follows: TGTGCCAGCAGTTTAGCCCCTCCGGGACAGGGAGGGCGCTACGAGCAGTACTTC. Protein: CASSLAPPGQGGRYEQYF. The chain links TRBV27 to TRBJ2-7; the match to TRBD1 covers 9 bases. CDR3 size: 18 residues. Germline CDR1 reads MNHEY; CDR2 reads SMNVEV (reference sequence). The ends lost 2 bases at V and 3 bases at J; junction bases unmatched: 14.

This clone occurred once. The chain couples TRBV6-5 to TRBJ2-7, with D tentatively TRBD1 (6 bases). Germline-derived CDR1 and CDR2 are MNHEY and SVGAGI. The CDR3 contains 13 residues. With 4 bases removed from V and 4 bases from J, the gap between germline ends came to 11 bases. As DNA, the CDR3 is TGTGCCAGCAGTTCCCCACAGGGATACGAGCAGTACTTC. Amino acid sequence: CASSSPQGYEQYF.

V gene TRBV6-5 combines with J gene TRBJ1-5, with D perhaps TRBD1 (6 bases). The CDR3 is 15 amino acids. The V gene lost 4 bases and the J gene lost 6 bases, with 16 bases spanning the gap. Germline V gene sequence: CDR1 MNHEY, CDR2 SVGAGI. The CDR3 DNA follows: TGTGCCAGCAGTTCCGGGACACCTCTAATTCAGCCCCAGCATTTT. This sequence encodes CASSSGTPLIQPQHF.

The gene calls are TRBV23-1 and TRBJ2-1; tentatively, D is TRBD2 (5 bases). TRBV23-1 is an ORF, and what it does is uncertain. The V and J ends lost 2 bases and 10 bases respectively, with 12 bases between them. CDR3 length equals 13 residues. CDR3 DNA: TGCGCCAGCAGTCAAAAGCGGACGGTCGAGCAGTTCTTC. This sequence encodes CASSQKRTVEQFF.

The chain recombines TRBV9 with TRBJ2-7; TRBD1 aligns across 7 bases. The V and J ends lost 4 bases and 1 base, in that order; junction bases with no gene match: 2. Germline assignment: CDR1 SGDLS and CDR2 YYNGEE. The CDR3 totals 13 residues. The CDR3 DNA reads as TGTGCCAGCAGCCCAGGGGGTTCCTACGAGCAGTACTTC. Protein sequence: CASSPGGSYEQYF.

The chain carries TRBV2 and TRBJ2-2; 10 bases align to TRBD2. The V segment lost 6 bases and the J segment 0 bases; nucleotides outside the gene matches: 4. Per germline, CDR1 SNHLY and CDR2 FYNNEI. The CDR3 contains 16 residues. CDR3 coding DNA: TGTGCCAGCAGCGCCGGACTAGCGGCGAACACCGGGGAGCTGTTTTTT. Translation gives CASSAGLAANTGELFF.

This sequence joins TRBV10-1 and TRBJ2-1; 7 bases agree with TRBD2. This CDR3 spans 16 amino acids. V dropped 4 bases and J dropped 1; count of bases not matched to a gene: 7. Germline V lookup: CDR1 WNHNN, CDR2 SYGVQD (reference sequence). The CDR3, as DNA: TGCGCCAGCAGTGGACAACTAGCGAATTCCTACAATGAGCAGTTCTTC. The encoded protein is CASSGQLANSYNEQFF.

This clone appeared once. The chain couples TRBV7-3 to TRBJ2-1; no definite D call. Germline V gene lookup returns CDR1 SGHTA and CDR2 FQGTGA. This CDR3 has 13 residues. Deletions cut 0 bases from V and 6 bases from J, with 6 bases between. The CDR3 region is CASSLTASNEQFF. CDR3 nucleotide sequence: TGTGCCAGCAGCTTAACGGCCAGCAATGAGCAGTTCTTC.

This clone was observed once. CDR3 sequence reads: CASSLVAWASGRATDTQYF. DNA for the CDR3: TGTGCCAGCAGCTTAGTAGCTTGGGCTAGCGGGAGGGCCACAGATACGCAGTATTTT. V is TRBV7-2 and J is TRBJ2-3; TRBD2 matches at 12 bases. The CDR3 covers 19 residues. J lost 2 bases, V lost 1 base, and 10 bases had no gene match. Per germline, CDR1 SGHTA and CDR2 FQGNSA.

The CDR3 DNA reads TGCGCCAGCAGCCCGGGACAGGGGGCGTTGGGCTATGGCTACACCTTC. Encoded protein: CASSPGQGALGYGYTF. The chain links TRBV4-1 to TRBJ1-2; TRBD1 agrees at 12 bases. V was pared by 4 bases and J by 4 bases, with 7 bases of the junction left unmatched. From germline, CDR1 is MGHRA and CDR2 YSYEKL. CDR3 length: 16 residues.

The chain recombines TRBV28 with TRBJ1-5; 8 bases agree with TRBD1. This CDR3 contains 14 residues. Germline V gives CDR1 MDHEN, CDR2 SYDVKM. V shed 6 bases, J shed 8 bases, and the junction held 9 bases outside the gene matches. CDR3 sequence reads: CASRLDRVLEPQHF. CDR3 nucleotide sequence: TGTGCCAGCAGACTGGACAGGGTTCTAGAGCCCCAGCATTTT.

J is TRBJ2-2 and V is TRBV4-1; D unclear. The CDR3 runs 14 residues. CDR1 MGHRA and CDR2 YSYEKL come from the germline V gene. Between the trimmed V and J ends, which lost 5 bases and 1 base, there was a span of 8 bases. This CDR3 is CASSSNWNTGELFF. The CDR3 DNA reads TGCGCCAGCAGCTCAAACTGGAACACCGGGGAGCTGTTTTTT.

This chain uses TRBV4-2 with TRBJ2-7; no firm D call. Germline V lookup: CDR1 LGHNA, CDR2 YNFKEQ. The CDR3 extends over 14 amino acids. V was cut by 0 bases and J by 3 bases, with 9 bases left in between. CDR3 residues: CASSQDRLIYEQYF. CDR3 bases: TGTGCCAGCAGCCAAGATAGACTGATCTACGAGCAGTACTTC.

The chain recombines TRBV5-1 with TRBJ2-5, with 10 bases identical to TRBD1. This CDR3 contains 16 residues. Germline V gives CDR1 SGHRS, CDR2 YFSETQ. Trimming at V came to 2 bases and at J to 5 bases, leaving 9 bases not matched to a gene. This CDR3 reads CASSFWDRGWRETQYF. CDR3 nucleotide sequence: TGCGCCAGCAGCTTCTGGGACAGGGGTTGGCGGGAGACCCAGTACTTC.

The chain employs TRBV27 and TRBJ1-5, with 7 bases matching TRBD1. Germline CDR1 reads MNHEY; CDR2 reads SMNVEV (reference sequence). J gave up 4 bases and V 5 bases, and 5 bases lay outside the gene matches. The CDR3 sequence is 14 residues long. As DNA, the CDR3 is TGTGCCAGCAGTCGGACAGGACGAAATCAGCCCCAGCATTTT. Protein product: CASSRTGRNQPQHF.

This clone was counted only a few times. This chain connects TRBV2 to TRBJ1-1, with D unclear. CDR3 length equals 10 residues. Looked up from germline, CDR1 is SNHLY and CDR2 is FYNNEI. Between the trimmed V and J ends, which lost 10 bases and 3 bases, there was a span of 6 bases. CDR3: CATGDTEAFF. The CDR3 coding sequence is TGTGCCACCGGGGACACTGAAGCTTTCTTT.

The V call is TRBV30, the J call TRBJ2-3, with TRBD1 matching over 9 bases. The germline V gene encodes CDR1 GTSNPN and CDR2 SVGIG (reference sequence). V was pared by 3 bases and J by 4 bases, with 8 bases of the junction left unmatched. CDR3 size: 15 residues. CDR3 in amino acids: CAWSPRTGDADTQYF. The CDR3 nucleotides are TGTGCCTGGAGCCCCCGGACAGGGGATGCAGATACGCAGTATTTT.

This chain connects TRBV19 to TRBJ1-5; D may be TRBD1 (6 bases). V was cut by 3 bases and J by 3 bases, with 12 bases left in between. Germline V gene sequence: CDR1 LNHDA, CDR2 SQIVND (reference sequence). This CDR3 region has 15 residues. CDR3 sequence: CASSIYAGDNQPQHF. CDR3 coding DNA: TGTGCCAGTAGTATTTACGCAGGGGACAATCAGCCCCAGCATTTT.

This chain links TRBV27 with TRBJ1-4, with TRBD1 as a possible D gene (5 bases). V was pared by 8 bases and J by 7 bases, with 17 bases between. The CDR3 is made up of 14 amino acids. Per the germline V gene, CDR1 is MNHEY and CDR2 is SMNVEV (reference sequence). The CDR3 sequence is CASWAGRVGEKLFF. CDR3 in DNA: TGTGCCAGCTGGGCCGGCAGGGTGGGTGAAAAACTGTTTTTT.

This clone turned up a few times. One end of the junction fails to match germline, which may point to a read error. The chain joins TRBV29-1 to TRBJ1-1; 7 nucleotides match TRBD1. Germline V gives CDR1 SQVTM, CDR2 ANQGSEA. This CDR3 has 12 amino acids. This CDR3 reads CGGGQGNTEAFF. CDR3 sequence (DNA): TGTGGAGGGGGCCAAGGGAACACTGAAGCTTTCTTT.

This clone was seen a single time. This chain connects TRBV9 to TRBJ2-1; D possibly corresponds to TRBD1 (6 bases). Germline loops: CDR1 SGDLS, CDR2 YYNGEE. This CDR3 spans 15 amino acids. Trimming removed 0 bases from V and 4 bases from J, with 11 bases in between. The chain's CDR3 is CASSVGGGQYNEQFF. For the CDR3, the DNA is TGTGCCAGCAGCGTAGGAGGGGGACAATACAATGAGCAGTTCTTC.

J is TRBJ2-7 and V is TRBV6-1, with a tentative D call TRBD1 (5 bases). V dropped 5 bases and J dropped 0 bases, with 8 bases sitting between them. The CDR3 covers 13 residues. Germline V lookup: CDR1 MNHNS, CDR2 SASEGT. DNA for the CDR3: TGTGCCAGCAGTACCCAGGGCTCCTACGAGCAGTACTTC. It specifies CASSTQGSYEQYF.

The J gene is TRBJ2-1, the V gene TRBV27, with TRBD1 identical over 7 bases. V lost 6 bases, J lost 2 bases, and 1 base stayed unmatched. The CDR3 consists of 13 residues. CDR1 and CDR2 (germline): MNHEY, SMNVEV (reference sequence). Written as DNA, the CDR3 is TGTGCCAGCAGACAGGGGACCTACAATGAGCAGTTCTTC. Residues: CASRQGTYNEQFF.

The CDR3 DNA follows: TGTGCCTGGAGTAGGGGCTATGGCTACACCTTC. Its translation: CAWSRGYGYTF. The V call is TRBV30, the J call TRBJ1-2; D might be TRBD1 (5 bases). The CDR3 contains 11 residues. Trimming removed 2 bases at V and 4 bases at J, with 5 bases between. CDR1 and CDR2 from the germline V gene are GTSNPN and SVGIG (reference sequence). Full variable domain (rest looked up from reference TRBV30 and TRBJ1-2): SQTIHQWPATLVQPVGSPLSLECTVEGTSNPNLYWYRQAAGRGLQLLFYSVGIGQISSEVPQNLSASRPQDRQFILSSKKLLLSDSGFYLCAWSRGYGYTFGSGTRLTVV.

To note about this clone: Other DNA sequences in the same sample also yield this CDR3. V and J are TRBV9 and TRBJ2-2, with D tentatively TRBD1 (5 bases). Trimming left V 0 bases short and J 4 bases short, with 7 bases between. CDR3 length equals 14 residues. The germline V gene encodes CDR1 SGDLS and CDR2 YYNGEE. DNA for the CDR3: TGTGCCAGCAGCGTAGGGGGCGGCACCGGGGAGCTGTTTTTT. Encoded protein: CASSVGGGTGELFF.